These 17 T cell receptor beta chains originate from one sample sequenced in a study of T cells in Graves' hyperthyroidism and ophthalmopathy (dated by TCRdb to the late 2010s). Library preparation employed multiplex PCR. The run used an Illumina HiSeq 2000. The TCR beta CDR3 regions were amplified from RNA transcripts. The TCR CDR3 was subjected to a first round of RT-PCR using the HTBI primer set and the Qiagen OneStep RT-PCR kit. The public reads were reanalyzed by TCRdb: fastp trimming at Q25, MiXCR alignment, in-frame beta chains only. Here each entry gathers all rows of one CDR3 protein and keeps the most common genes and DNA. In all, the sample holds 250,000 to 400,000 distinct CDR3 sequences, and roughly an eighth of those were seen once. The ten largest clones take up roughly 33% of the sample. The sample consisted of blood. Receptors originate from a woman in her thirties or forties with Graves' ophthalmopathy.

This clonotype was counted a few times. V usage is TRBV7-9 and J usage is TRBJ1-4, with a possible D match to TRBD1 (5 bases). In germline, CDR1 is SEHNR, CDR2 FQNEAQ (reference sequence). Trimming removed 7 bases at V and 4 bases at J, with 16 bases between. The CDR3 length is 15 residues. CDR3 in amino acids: CASTKAAGGNEKLFF. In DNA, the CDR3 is TGTGCCAGCACCAAAGCGGCCGGGGGTAATGAAAAACTGTTTTTT.

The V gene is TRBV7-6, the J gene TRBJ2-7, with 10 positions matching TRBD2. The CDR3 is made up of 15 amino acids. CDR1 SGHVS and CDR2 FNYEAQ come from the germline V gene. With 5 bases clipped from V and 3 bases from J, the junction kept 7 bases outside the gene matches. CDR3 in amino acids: CASSPWTSGNYEQYF. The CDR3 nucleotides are TGTGCCAGCAGCCCCTGGACTAGCGGAAACTACGAGCAGTACTTC.

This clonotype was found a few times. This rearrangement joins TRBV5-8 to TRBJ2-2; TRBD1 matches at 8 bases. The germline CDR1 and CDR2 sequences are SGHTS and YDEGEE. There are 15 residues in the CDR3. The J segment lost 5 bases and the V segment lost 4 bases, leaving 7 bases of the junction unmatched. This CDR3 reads CASSPPGQETGELFF. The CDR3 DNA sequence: TGTGCCAGCAGCCCACCGGGACAGGAAACCGGGGAGCTGTTTTTT.

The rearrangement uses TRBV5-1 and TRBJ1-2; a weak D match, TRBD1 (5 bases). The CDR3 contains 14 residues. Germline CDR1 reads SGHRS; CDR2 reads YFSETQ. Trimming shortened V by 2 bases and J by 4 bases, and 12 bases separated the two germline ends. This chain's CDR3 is CASSLDWGPYGYTF. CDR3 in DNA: TGCGCCAGCAGCTTAGACTGGGGACCCTATGGCTACACCTTC.

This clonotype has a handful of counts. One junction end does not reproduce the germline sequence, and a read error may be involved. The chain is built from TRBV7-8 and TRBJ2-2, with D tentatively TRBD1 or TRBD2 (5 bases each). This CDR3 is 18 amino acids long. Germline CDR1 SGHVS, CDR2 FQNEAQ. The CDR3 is CASSPRTGHPRIAGELLF. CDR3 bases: TGTGCCAGCAGCCCAAGAACCGGACATCCTAGGATTGCCGGGGAGCTGCTTTTT.

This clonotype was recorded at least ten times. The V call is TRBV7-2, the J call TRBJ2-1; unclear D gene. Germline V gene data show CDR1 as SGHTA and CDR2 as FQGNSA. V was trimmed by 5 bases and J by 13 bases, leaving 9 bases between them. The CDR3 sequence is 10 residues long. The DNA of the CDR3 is TGTGCCAGCAGCCCGAGCTCCCAGTTCTTC. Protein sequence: CASSPSSQFF.

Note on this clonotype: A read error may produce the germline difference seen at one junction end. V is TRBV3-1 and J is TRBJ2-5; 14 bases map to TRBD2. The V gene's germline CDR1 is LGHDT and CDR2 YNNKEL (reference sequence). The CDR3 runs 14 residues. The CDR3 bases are TGTGCCAGCAGCCAAGAGGGACTAGCGGGAGTCTGGGACTTC. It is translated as CASSQEGLAGVWDF.

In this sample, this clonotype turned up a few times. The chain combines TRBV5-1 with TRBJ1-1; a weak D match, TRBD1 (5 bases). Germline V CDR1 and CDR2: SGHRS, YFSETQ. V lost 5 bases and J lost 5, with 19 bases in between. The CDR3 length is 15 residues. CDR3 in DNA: TGCGCCAGCAGGGGCACCCGGGACTACGGTACTGAAGCTTTCTTT. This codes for CASRGTRDYGTEAFF.

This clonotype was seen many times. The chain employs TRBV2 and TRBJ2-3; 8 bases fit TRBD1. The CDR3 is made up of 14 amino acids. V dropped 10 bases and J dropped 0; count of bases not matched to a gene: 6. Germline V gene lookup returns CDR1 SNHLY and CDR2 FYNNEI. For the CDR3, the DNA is TGTGCCAACAGGCGGGACAGGAGCACAGATACGCAGTATTTT. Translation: CANRRDRSTDTQYF.

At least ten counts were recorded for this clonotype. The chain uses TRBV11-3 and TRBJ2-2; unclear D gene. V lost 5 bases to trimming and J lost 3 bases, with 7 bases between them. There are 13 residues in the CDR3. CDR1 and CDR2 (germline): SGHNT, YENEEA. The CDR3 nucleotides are TGTGCCAGCAGCCCCCAAGACACCGGGGAGCTGTTTTTT. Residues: CASSPQDTGELFF.

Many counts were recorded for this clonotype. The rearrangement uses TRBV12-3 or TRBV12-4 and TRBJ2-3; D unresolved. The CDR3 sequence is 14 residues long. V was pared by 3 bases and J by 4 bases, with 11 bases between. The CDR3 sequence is CASSFLGVSDTQYF. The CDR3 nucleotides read TGTGCCAGCAGTTTCCTTGGGGTTTCAGATACGCAGTATTTT.

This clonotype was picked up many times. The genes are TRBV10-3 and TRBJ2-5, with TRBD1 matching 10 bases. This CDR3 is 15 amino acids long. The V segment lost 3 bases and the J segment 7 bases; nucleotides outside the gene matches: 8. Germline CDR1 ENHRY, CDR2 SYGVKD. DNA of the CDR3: TGTGCCATCAGTGACGGGACAGGGGTTTCGAGGACCCAGTACTTC. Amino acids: CAISDGTGVSRTQYF.

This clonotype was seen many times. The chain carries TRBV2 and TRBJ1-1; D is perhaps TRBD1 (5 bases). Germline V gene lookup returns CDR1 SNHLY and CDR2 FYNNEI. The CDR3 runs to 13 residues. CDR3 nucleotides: TGTTCCACGTCAGGGAACATGAACACTGAAGCTTTCTTT. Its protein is CSTSGNMNTEAFF.

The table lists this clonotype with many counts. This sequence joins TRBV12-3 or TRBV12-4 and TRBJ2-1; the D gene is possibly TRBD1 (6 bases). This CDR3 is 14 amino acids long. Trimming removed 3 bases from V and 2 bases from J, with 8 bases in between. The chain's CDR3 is CASSLGAPYNEQFF. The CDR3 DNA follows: TGTGCCAGCAGTTTGGGGGCTCCCTACAATGAGCAGTTCTTC.

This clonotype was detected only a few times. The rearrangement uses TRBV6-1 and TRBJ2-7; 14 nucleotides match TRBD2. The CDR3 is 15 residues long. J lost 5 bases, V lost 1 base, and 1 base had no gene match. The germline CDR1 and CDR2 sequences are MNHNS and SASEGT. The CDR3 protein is CASSEGLAGGDEQYF. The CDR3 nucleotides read TGTGCCAGCAGTGAAGGACTAGCGGGGGGGGACGAGCAGTACTTC.

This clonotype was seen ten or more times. CDR3 in amino acids: CSAIDRLEAFF. CDR3 DNA: TGCAGTGCTATCGACAGGCTGGAAGCTTTCTTT. The chain carries TRBV20-1 and TRBJ1-1; a weak D match, TRBD1 (6 bases). Germline CDR1 is DFQATT and CDR2 is SNEGSKA (reference sequence). Trimming removed 4 bases at V and 8 bases at J, with 11 bases between. This CDR3 spans 11 amino acids.

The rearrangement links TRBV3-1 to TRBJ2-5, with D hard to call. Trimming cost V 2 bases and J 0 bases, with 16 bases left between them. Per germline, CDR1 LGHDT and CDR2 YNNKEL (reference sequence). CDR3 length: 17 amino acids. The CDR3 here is CASSQLGIPGNQETQYF. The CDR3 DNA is TGTGCCAGCAGCCAATTAGGTATTCCGGGTAACCAAGAGACCCAGTACTTC.